This T cell receptor beta chain was found in a study of OX40 agonist ivuxolimab in advanced cancers. CDR3 length: 12 residues. Germline CDR1 is MNHNY and CDR2 is SVGAGI (reference sequence). V was pared by 6 bases and J by 5 bases, with 1 base of the junction left unmatched. The protocol was immunoSEQ multiplex PCR, while the TCRdb copy is restricted to in-frame clones and leaves out a portion. Among about 68,000 clones listed, 86% were seen once. This clone was found a few times. V gene TRBV6-6 combines with J gene TRBJ2-1; 7 nucleotides line up with TRBD2. This clonotype was sampled from an adult with an advanced solid tumor such as melanoma, head and neck, liver or kidney cancer. Material: CD4+ or CD8+ T cells sorted from blood, obtained in a trial of the OX40 agonist ivuxolimab. CDR3 residues: CASSGLDNEQFF. The DNA of the CDR3 is TGTGCCAGCAGCGGACTAGACAATGAGCAGTTCTTC.